The 4 T cell receptor beta chains given below trace back to one sample, sequenced in a study of blood T cell repertoires in COVID-19. The table came from immunoSEQ multiplex PCR; TCRdb's copy has only in-frame clones and leaves some out. Counted here are 250,000 to 350,000 clones, roughly 88% occurring once; the ten biggest clones make up approximately 1.5%. Sample: peripheral blood. The receptors originated from a woman aged 45-59 years with acute or convalescent COVID-19.

This chain joins TRBV9 and TRBJ1-2; TRBD1 is a possible D gene (6 bases). Trimming pared 0 bases from V and 8 bases from J, leaving 14 bases between. The CDR3 loop spans 14 amino acids. In germline, CDR1 is SGDLS, CDR2 YYNGEE. The CDR3 DNA reads TGTGCCAGCAGCGTAGCTACGGGGGGCCGGGGCTACACCTTC. This sequence encodes CASSVATGGRGYTF.

V is TRBV7-3 and J is TRBJ2-6; maybe TRBD2 (6 bases). Germline CDR1 is SGHTA and CDR2 is FQGTGA. The CDR3 contains 17 residues. The germline V and J ends were trimmed by 6 bases and 4 bases, with 19 bases remaining between them. The CDR3 reads CASSPTGDSRGANVLTF. The CDR3, as DNA: TGTGCCAGCAGTCCTACGGGGGACTCAAGAGGGGCCAACGTCCTGACTTTC.

The chain joins TRBV27 to TRBJ2-7; 7 bases are a match to TRBD2. Germline CDR1 reads MNHEY; CDR2 reads SMNVEV (reference sequence). CDR3 length: 14 amino acids. With 5 bases clipped from V and 7 bases from J, the junction kept 11 bases outside the gene matches. The CDR3 is CASSPGTTPREQYF. The CDR3 DNA reads as TGTGCCAGCAGTCCCGGGACTACCCCTCGAGAGCAGTACTTC.

V usage is TRBV5-1 and J usage is TRBJ2-7, with D maybe TRBD1 (6 bases). CDR3 length: 15 amino acids. CDR1 SGHRS and CDR2 YFSETQ come from the germline V gene. Trimming took 5 bases from V and 5 from J, leaving 20 bases between them. This CDR3 is CASRYAGGFPHEQYF. DNA of the CDR3: TGCGCCAGCAGATATGCTGGGGGCTTTCCCCACGAGCAGTACTTC.